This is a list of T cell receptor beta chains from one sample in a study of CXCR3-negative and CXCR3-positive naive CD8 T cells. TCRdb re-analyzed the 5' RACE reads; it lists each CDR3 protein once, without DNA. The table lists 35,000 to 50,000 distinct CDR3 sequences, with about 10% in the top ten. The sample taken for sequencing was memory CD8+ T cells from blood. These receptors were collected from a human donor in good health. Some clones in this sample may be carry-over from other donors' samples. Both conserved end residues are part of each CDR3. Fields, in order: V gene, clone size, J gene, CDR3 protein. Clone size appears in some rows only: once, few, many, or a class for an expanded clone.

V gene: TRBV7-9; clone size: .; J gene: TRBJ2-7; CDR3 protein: CASLPRDSSYEQYF
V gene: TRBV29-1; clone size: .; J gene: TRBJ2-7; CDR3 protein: CSVAGIPENPYEQYF
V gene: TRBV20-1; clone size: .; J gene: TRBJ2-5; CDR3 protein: CSARDGETQYF
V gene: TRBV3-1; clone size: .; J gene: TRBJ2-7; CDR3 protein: CASSQDLETSYEQYF
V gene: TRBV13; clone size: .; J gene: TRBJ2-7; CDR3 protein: CASSRQGLHEQYF
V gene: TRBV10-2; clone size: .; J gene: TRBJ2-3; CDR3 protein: CASSPGTPDTQYF
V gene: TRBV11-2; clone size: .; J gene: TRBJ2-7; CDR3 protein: CASSLDRVILSEQYF
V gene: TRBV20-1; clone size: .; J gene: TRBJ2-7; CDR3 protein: CSASPIADYEQYF
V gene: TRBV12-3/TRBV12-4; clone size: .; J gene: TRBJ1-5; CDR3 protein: CATDDRFVSNQPQHF
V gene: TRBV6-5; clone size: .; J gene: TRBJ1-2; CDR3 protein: CASSYLGGFYGYTF
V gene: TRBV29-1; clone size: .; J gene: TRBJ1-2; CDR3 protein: CSVPPLEEDYGYTF
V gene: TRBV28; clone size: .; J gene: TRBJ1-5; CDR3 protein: CASSFQGFSNQPQHF
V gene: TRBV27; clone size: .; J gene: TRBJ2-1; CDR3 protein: CASSWDTPAYNEQFF
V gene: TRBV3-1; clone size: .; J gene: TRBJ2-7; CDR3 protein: CASSHRDFDEQYF
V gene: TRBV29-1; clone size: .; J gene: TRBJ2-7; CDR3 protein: CSVSRVDSYEQYF
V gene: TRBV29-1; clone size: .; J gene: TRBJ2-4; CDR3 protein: CSVVLTGSNIQYF
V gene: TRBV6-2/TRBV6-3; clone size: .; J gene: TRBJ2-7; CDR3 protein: CASGYEQGRFSEQYF
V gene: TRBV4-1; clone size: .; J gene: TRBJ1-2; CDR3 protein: CASSQELWGQAGYTF
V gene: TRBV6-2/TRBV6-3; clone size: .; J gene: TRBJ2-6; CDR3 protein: CASSPLGGSSSGANVLTF
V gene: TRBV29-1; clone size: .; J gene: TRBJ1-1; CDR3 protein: CSVEQGNTEAFF
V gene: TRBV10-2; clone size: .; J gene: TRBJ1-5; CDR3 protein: CASSGTAGNQAQHF
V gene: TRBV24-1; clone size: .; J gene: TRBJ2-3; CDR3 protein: CATSDSLGDTQYF
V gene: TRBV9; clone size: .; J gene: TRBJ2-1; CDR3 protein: CASSGSRGNEQFF
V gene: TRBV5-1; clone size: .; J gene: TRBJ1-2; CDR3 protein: CASSHTENYGYTF
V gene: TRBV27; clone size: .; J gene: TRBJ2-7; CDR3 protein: CASGVVAAFGVAEQYF
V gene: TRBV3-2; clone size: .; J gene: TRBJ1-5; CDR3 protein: CASSQDDRMNFNQPQHF
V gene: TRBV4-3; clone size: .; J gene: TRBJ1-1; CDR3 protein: CASSPGNQMNTEAFF
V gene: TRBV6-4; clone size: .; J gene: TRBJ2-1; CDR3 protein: CASSDGTPNEQFF
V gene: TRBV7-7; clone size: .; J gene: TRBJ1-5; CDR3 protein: CASSPLPFLYRENSNQPQHF
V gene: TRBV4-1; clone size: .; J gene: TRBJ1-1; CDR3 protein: CASSQAFQQGGTEAFF
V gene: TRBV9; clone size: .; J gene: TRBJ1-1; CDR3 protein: CASSVGGALAEAFF
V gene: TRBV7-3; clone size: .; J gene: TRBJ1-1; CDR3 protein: CASSLTTTEGNTEAFF
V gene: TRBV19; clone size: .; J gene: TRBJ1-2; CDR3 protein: CASSIGAGEYGYTF
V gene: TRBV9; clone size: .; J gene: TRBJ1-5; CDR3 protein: CASSDETGGQPQHF
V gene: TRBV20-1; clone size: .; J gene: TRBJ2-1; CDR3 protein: CSASWTSGGLDYNEQFF
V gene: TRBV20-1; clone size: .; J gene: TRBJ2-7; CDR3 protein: CSARFQWTSPGKRACEQYF
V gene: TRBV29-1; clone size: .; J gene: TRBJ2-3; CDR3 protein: CSVEDESRASTDTQYF
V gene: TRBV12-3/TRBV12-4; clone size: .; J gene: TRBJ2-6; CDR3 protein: CASGIGQDNSGANVLTF
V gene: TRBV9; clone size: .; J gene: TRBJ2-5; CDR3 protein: CASSDLQDQETQYF
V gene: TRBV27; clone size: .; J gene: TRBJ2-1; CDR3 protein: CASSLASYNEQFF
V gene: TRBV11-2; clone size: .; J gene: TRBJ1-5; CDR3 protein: CASSPQPVSGNQPQHF
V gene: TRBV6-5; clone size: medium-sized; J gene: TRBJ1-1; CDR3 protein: CASSYPNTEAFF
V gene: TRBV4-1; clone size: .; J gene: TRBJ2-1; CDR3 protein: CASSQAWLAGGPTYNEQFF
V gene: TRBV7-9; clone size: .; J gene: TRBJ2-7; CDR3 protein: CASSAGYSSYEQYF
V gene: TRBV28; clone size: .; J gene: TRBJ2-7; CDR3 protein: CASSLRTGDEQYF
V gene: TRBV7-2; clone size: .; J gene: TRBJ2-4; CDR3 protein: CASSRQENIQYF
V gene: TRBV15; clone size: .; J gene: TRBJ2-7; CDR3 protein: CATSRDLTGGYLEQYF
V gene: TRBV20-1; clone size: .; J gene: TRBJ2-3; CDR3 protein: CSARTSGGRLDTQYF
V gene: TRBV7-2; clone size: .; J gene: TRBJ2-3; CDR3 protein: CASSPEWGTDTQYF
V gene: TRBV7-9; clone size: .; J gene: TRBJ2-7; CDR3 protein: CASSWERDNYEQYF
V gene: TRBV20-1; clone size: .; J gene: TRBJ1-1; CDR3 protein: CSARNRGPREAFF
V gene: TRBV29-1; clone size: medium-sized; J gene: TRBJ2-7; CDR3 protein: CSARRGTYEQYF
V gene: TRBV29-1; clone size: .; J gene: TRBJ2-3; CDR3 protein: CSLPGGGTDTQYF
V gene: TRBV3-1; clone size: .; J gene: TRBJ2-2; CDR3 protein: CASSHWGTDANTGELFF